The rows below give T cell receptor beta chains drawn from one sample of a study of T cells in Graves' hyperthyroidism and ophthalmopathy. MiXCR, applied by TCRdb to the multiplex PCR reads, yields one record per CDR3 protein. The data contain roughly 380,000 distinct CDR3 sequences, around 18% of them singletons. Sequences were obtained from blood. The source of these receptors is a woman aged 40-49 years with Graves' ophthalmopathy. The CDR3 runs from the conserved cysteine through the conserved F or W. The D gene is left open where the match is weak. Clone size is shown for a subset of rows, as once, few, many or a class of expanded clone.

size | D | J | V | DNA | CDR3
- | - | TRBJ2-2 | TRBV7-3 | TGTGCCAGCAGCCCTCAGCCCCTTAGCACCGGGGAGCTGTTTTTT | CASSPQPLSTGELFF
many | - | TRBJ2-6 | TRBV15 | TGTGCCACCAGCAGAGACCGACAGATCTCTGGGGCCAACGTCCTGACTTTC | CATSRDRQISGANVLTF
many | TRBD1 | TRBJ2-5 | TRBV7-2 | TGTGCCAGCAGCTTAGGACAGGGACGGGGGACCCAGTACTTC | CASSLGQGRGTQYF
- | TRBD1 | TRBJ2-2 | TRBV12-3/TRBV12-4 | TGTGCCAGCAGACTAGACAGGGGTGAGAGAGGGGAGCTGTTTTTT | CASRLDRGERGELFF
- | - | TRBJ2-5 | TRBV7-8 | TGTGCCAGCAGCCCAGCGGAGATCCAGTACTTC | CASSPAEIQYF
- | TRBD1 | TRBJ1-5 | TRBV28 | TGTGCCAGCAGGTCCGGGACAGGGGTTCAGCCCCAGCATTTT | CASRSGTGVQPQHF
many | TRBD2 | TRBJ2-5 | TRBV5-1 | TGCGCCAGCAGCTGGACTAGCGCAGAGACCCAGTACTTC | CASSWTSAETQYF
- | - | TRBJ2-5 | TRBV6-5 | TGTGCCAGCAGTTACGCGCGGGACAGCCTGCAAGAGACCCAGTACTTC | CASSYARDSLQETQYF
many | TRBD1 | TRBJ1-5 | TRBV6-5 | TGTGCCAGCAGTATATCAGGGGGCCTAGGTCAGCCCCAGCATTTT | CASSISGGLGQPQHF
many | - | TRBJ2-7 | TRBV7-2 | TGTGCCAGCAGCTTAGGGCTTGACGAGCAGTACTTC | CASSLGLDEQYF
many | - | TRBJ2-2 | TRBV6-5 | TGTGCCAGCAGTTACCGGGGGCTGGGAACCGGGGAGCTGTTTTTT | CASSYRGLGTGELFF
many | - | TRBJ1-2 | TRBV14 | TGTGCCAGCAGCCAAGTTAGTAACTATGGCTACACCTTC | CASSQVSNYGYTF
many | TRBD2 | TRBJ2-7 | TRBV19 | TGTGCCAGTAGTATAGATTTCTCCTTGACTAGCGGGGCACACTACGAGCAGTACTTC | CASSIDFSLTSGAHYEQYF
few | - | TRBJ2-7 | TRBV28 | TGTGCCAGCAGTTTATCCGAGGACAGTCGGCAGTACTTC | CASSLSEDSRQYF
many | TRBD1 | TRBJ1-2 | TRBV4-1 | TGCGCCAGCAGCCAAACAGGGGGAAACTATGGCTACACCTTC | CASSQTGGNYGYTF
many | TRBD1 | TRBJ2-2 | TRBV29-1 | TGCAGCGTTGAAGTCGGACAGGCAGGCACCGGGGAGCTGTTTTTT | CSVEVGQAGTGELFF
many | - | TRBJ2-7 | TRBV19 | TGTGCCAGTTCGGCAGGGCTAGCGCGTTCCTACGAGCAGTACTTC | CASSAGLARSYEQYF
few | TRBD1 | TRBJ1-1 | TRBV28 | TGTGCCACCGTACAGGGGAACACTGAAGCTTACTTT | CATVQGNTEAYF
many | - | TRBJ2-5 | TRBV7-2 | TGTGCCAGCAGGCAGCGGGTCCGGGCAGAGACCCAGTACTTC | CASRQRVRAETQYF
many | TRBD1 | TRBJ2-2 | TRBV2 | TGTGCCAGCACCGAAGGGACAGGGGACTACGGGGAGCTGTTTTTT | CASTEGTGDYGELFF
many | - | TRBJ1-5 | TRBV20-1 | TGCAGTGCTAGGAAAGGGTTGTGGGAGAATCAGCCCCAGCATTTT | CSARKGLWENQPQHF
many | - | TRBJ2-4 | TRBV7-2 | TGTGCCAGCAGCCCCTATATGGAGGACATTCAGTACTTC | CASSPYMEDIQYF